The 18 T cell receptor beta chains given below trace back to one sample, sequenced in a study of CD8+ T cells in alopecia areata. Sequencing used cDNA as its template, made by extracting RNA and reverse transcribing it. Sequencing used immunoSEQ multiplex PCR; TCRdb keeps in-frame clones, though not all of them. The repertoire holds tens of thousands of clones, with 50% to 70% as singletons. Treatment given: oral pan-JAK inhibitor, 5-10 mg twice daily. The source was CD8+ T cells sorted from blood, collected at week 4, from a patient treated with tofacitinib. The receptors here all came from a human donor with alopecia areata.

Only a few counts were recorded for this clone. The CDR3: CASSQGNSYGYTF. CDR3 DNA: TGCGCCAGCAGCCAGGGGAATAGCTATGGCTACACCTTC. The chain links TRBV5-1 to TRBJ1-2, with D maybe TRBD1 (6 bases). The CDR3 runs 13 residues. In germline, CDR1 is SGHRS, CDR2 YFSETQ. V was pared by 4 bases and J by 4 bases, with 11 bases between.

The chain combines TRBV30 with TRBJ2-1; no reliable D call. CDR1 and CDR2 from the germline V gene are GTSNPN and SVGIG (reference sequence). Trimming removed 3 bases at V and 5 bases at J, with 5 bases between. This CDR3 is 11 amino acids long. Here the CDR3 reads CAWSINNEQFF. CDR3 in DNA: TGTGCCTGGAGCATAAACAATGAGCAGTTCTTC.

This clone was seen once. V gene TRBV30 combines with J gene TRBJ2-7; TRBD1 agrees at 8 bases. Germline V gene sequence: CDR1 GTSNPN, CDR2 SVGIG (reference sequence). Trimming removed 5 bases from V and 1 base from J; junction bases left unmatched: 7. CDR3 length: 14 amino acids. The CDR3 coding sequence is TGTGCCTGGCGCGGACAGGGACTTTCCTACGAGCAGTACTTC. This codes for CAWRGQGLSYEQYF.

This chain connects TRBV2 to TRBJ2-5; D may be TRBD2 (5 bases). The ends were cut back, 3 bases at V and 1 base at J, with 6 bases in the middle. This CDR3 is 13 amino acids long. Germline lookup yields CDR1 SNHLY and CDR2 FYNNEI. This chain's CDR3 is CASSDGVQETQYF. CDR3 nucleotide sequence: TGTGCCAGCAGTGACGGGGTCCAAGAGACCCAGTACTTC.

The CDR3 here is CASSYSTSYNEQFF. In DNA form, the CDR3 reads TGTGCCAGCAGTTACTCGACCAGCTACAATGAGCAGTTCTTC. This chain connects TRBV6-5 to TRBJ2-1; D uncertain. This CDR3 is 14 amino acids long. The germline gives CDR1 MNHEY, CDR2 SVGAGI. Trimming stripped 0 bases from V and 3 bases from J, with 6 bases between.

With regard to this clone: Within the sample, other DNA sequences also encode this same CDR3. The chain recombines TRBV30 with TRBJ1-1; D uncertain. This CDR3 contains 11 residues. Trimming shortened V by 4 bases and J by 1 base, and 4 bases separated the two germline ends. The germline V gene has CDR1 GTSNPN and CDR2 SVGIG (reference sequence). CDR3 nucleotides: TGTGCCTGGACAACGAACACTGAAGCTTTCTTT. Encoded protein: CAWTTNTEAFF.

In DNA, the CDR3 is TGCAGCGTTGAAAGCCTATGGCAGGTTGATAAGTTAGGTTACGAAGCTTTCTTT. Amino acids: CSVESLWQVDKLGYEAFF. V is TRBV29-1 and J is TRBJ1-1, with no clear D. Trimming left V 2 bases short and J 8 bases short, with 30 bases between. CDR1 is SQVTM and CDR2 is ANQGSEA in the germline V gene. The CDR3 consists of 18 residues.

There are a few counts of this clone. This chain joins TRBV6-1 and TRBJ2-1; TRBD1 agrees at 7 bases. Trimming took 8 bases from V and 6 from J; bases not matched to a gene: 10. This CDR3 has 14 residues. The germline V gene has CDR1 MNHNS and CDR2 SASEGT. CDR3 coding DNA: TGTGCCAGCTCCCAGACAGGGTTTGGCAATGAGCAGTTCTTC. Its protein is CASSQTGFGNEQFF.

This clone was seen only once. This sequence joins TRBV7-9 and TRBJ2-1; D is uncertain. Trimming took 0 bases from V and 6 from J, leaving 3 bases between them. Germline-derived CDR1 and CDR2 are SEHNR and FQNEAQ (reference sequence). CDR3 length equals 12 residues. Written as DNA, the CDR3 is TGTGCCAGCAGCTTAGCGGTCAATGAGCAGTTCTTC. Its translation is CASSLAVNEQFF.

This clone was picked up one time. This chain joins TRBV7-2 and TRBJ2-7; 7 bases align to TRBD2. Germline-derived CDR1 and CDR2 are SGHTA and FQGNSA. Trimming removed 5 bases from V and 6 bases from J; junction bases left unmatched: 7. CDR3 length equals 13 residues. CDR3 protein: CASSLGTKAEQYF. Written as DNA, the CDR3 is TGTGCCAGCAGCCTCGGGACTAAAGCCGAGCAGTACTTC.

V usage is TRBV7-2 and J usage is TRBJ2-1; TRBD2 matches 8 bases. The CDR3 runs to 19 residues. Germline lookup yields CDR1 SGHTA and CDR2 FQGNSA. V lost 8 bases to trimming and J lost 0 bases; unmatched junction nucleotides: 18. DNA of the CDR3: TGTGCCAGCCGGGATCAGACTAGCGAGGACTGGAGCTCCTACAATGAGCAGTTCTTC. Encoded protein: CASRDQTSEDWSSYNEQFF.

The gene calls are TRBV29-1 and TRBJ2-3; TRBD1 matches at 7 bases. This CDR3 is 14 amino acids long. Trimming at V came to 6 bases and at J to 2 bases, leaving 8 bases not matched to a gene. Germline V gives CDR1 SQVTM, CDR2 ANQGSEA. The CDR3 nucleotides are TGCAGCGTCGCCCGACAGGGTCCCACAGATACGCAGTATTTT. This sequence encodes CSVARQGPTDTQYF.

In this sample, this clone turned up a few times. Within the sample, other DNA sequences also encode this same CDR3. V usage is TRBV4-3 and J usage is TRBJ1-2; TRBD1 aligns across 7 bases. CDR3 length: 15 residues. After removal of 0 bases from V and 5 bases from J, the junction contained 6 bases not matched to a gene. CDR1 is LGHNA and CDR2 is YSLEER in the germline V gene. The CDR3 protein is CASSQDPGTAYGYTF. Written as DNA, the CDR3 is TGCGCCAGCAGCCAAGATCCAGGGACAGCGTATGGCTACACCTTC.

The genes are TRBV7-9 and TRBJ2-5; TRBD2 might be the D (6 bases). Trimming pared 3 bases from V and 1 base from J, leaving 9 bases between. The CDR3 consists of 14 residues. The germline V gene encodes CDR1 SEHNR and CDR2 FQNEAQ (reference sequence). The CDR3 loop reads CASSFRAGQETQYF. The DNA for the CDR3 is TGTGCCAGCAGCTTTAGAGCGGGCCAAGAGACCCAGTACTTC.

V and J are TRBV27 and TRBJ1-2, with D tentatively TRBD1 (5 bases). CDR3 size: 14 residues. V was clipped by 0 bases and J by 5 bases, with 10 bases between them. Germline V gives CDR1 MNHEY, CDR2 SMNVEV (reference sequence). The CDR3 DNA sequence: TGTGCCAGCAGTTTATCGCCGGGACCGTATGGCTACACCTTC. Translating gives CASSLSPGPYGYTF.

The chain joins TRBV29-1 to TRBJ1-1; 9 bases agree with TRBD1. The CDR3 consists of 10 residues. V was pared by 5 bases and J by 10 bases, with 2 bases of the junction left unmatched. From germline, CDR1 is SQVTM and CDR2 ANQGSEA. The CDR3 DNA reads as TGCAGCGTTATGGACAGGGGAGCTTTCTTT. Amino acid sequence: CSVMDRGAFF.

The rearrangement joins TRBV10-3 to TRBJ2-5; TRBD2 might be the D (6 bases). Germline lookup yields CDR1 ENHRY and CDR2 SYGVKD. The CDR3 consists of 15 residues. V was clipped by 0 bases and J by 1 base, with 9 bases between them. In DNA, the CDR3 is TGTGCCATCAGTGAGTCCGCGCGGGGCCAAGAGACCCAGTACTTC. Its protein is CAISESARGQETQYF.

The gene calls are TRBV15 and TRBJ2-1; 8 bases line up with TRBD1. V lost 6 bases to trimming and J lost 8 bases; unmatched junction nucleotides: 6. CDR3 length: 13 amino acids. CDR1 is LNHNV, CDR2 YYDKDF, per germline (reference sequence). The chain's CDR3 is CATRQDRVHEQFF. For the CDR3, the DNA is TGTGCCACCAGACAGGACAGGGTACATGAGCAGTTCTTC.